These 22 T cell receptor beta chains share one sample of origin, sequenced in a study of cytomegalovirus exposure and HLA in healthy donors. Repertoires were generated with immunoSEQ multiplex PCR, while TCRdb's copy carries only in-frame clones and drops some. The sample includes about 330,000 clones, 87% of them seen just once. The sample comprised PBMCs. The receptors here all came from a woman aged 25 to 45 in good health and CMV-seropositive.

The chain combines TRBV30 with TRBJ2-1; D possibly corresponds to TRBD2 (6 bases). CDR1 is GTSNPN and CDR2 is SVGIG in the germline V gene (reference sequence). Trimming left V 5 bases short and J 0 bases short, with 8 bases between. The CDR3 covers 13 residues. CDR3 in amino acids: CAWRGSSYNEQFF. The CDR3 nucleotides are TGTGCCTGGCGGGGGAGCTCCTACAATGAGCAGTTCTTC.

This chain links TRBV5-1 with TRBJ2-2; 8 bases agree with TRBD1. The CDR3 has 16 amino acids. Trimming removed 1 base from V and 0 bases from J; junction bases left unmatched: 2. Germline CDR1 and CDR2: SGHRS and YFSETQ. The CDR3 spells CASSLRGQANTGELFF. In nucleotides, the CDR3 is TGCGCCAGCAGCTTGAGGGGACAGGCGAACACCGGGGAGCTGTTTTTT.

J is TRBJ2-3 and V is TRBV7-2; 8 bases agree with TRBD1. The CDR3 contains 16 residues. The V gene's germline CDR1 is SGHTA and CDR2 FQGNSA. Trimming at V came to 1 base and at J to 4 bases, leaving 7 bases not matched to a gene. The CDR3 DNA reads TGTGCCAGCAGCTTAGACGCGACAGGGGATGCAGATACGCAGTATTTT. Translated: CASSLDATGDADTQYF.

The chain recombines TRBV6-1 with TRBJ2-2, with TRBD2 as a possible D gene (5 bases). Germline V gene data show CDR1 as MNHNS and CDR2 as SASEGT. This CDR3 region has 15 residues. V was cut by 6 bases and J by 4 bases, with 15 bases left in between. This CDR3 reads CASRTNQATTGELFF. As DNA, the CDR3 is TGTGCCAGCAGGACTAATCAGGCTACCACCGGGGAGCTGTTTTTT.

This clone occurred a few times. This rearrangement joins TRBV7-6 to TRBJ2-2; D is possibly TRBD2 (6 bases). CDR1 is SGHVS and CDR2 is FNYEAQ in the germline V gene. This CDR3 is 17 amino acids long. V lost 1 base and J 1 base, leaving 13 bases between the germline ends. The CDR3 loop is CASSLGLLAVNTGELFF. The CDR3 bases are TGTGCCAGCAGCTTAGGATTGTTAGCGGTGAACACCGGGGAGCTGTTTTTT.

V usage is TRBV4-3 and J usage is TRBJ1-5; no definite D call. The germline V gene has CDR1 LGHNA and CDR2 YSLEER. CDR3 size: 15 residues. Trimming left V 0 bases short and J 6 bases short, with 12 bases between. CDR3 coding DNA: TGCGCCAGCAGCCAAGAACGTTTAGGGTCTCAGCCCCAGCATTTT. It is translated as CASSQERLGSQPQHF.

The chain has TRBV27 and TRBJ2-7; 7 bases are shared with TRBD2. CDR1 is MNHEY, CDR2 SMNVEV, per germline (reference sequence). The CDR3 spans 15 residues. The V and J ends lost 2 bases and 2 bases, in that order; junction bases with no gene match: 6. The CDR3 DNA is TGTGCCAGCAGTTTAAGTACTAGCGTCGCCTACGAGCAGTACTTC. It yields the protein CASSLSTSVAYEQYF.

The genes are TRBV2 and TRBJ2-1, with D tentatively TRBD2 (6 bases). The CDR3 has 15 amino acids. The V gene's germline CDR1 is SNHLY and CDR2 FYNNEI. Trimming took 2 bases from V and 2 from J, leaving 10 bases between them. The CDR3 region is CASSELAGTYNEQFF. CDR3 sequence (DNA): TGTGCCAGCAGTGAATTGGCGGGAACCTACAATGAGCAGTTCTTC.

The chain uses TRBV4-3 and TRBJ2-2; 8 nucleotides align to TRBD1. Per the germline V gene, CDR1 is LGHNA and CDR2 is YSLEER. The CDR3 is made up of 17 amino acids. With 4 bases clipped from V and 4 bases from J, the junction kept 11 bases outside the gene matches. For the CDR3, the DNA is TGCGCCAGCAGCCCACAGTCCGGGACAGGTAGCACCGGGGAGCTGTTTTTT. It specifies CASSPQSGTGSTGELFF.

The genes are TRBV19 and TRBJ1-5; 8 positions agree with TRBD1. The CDR3 length is 14 residues. In germline, CDR1 is LNHDA, CDR2 SQIVND (reference sequence). J was trimmed by 6 bases and V by 4 bases; bases with no gene match: 5. CDR3 region: CASSTRQGIQPQHF. The CDR3 DNA is TGTGCCAGTAGTACAAGACAGGGGATTCAGCCCCAGCATTTT.

The rearrangement uses TRBV28 and TRBJ2-2; D is unresolved. The ends were cut back, 6 bases at V and 4 bases at J, with 9 bases in the middle. CDR1 and CDR2 (germline): MDHEN, SYDVKM. The CDR3 contains 13 residues. The CDR3 DNA follows: TGTGCCAGCAGCCCCCAGTTCACCGGGGAGCTGTTTTTT. This sequence encodes CASSPQFTGELFF.

The V and J genes are TRBV4-1 and TRBJ1-6; no firm D call. The CDR3 is 15 residues long. V was clipped by 1 base and J by 7 bases, with 11 bases between them. Looked up from germline, CDR1 is MGHRA and CDR2 is YSYEKL. The CDR3 spells CASSQGQVLNSPLHF. The CDR3 nucleotides are TGCGCCAGCAGCCAAGGGCAGGTTTTGAATTCACCCCTCCACTTT.

The V gene is TRBV5-8, the J gene TRBJ2-7, with 12 bases lining up with TRBD1. V was clipped by 5 bases and J by 2 bases; unmatched bases: 2. In germline, CDR1 is SGHTS, CDR2 YDEGEE. The CDR3 totals 14 residues. The CDR3 DNA follows: TGTGCCAGCAGTTGGGACAGGGGGCCCTACGAGCAGTACTTC. It translates to CASSWDRGPYEQYF.

The chain joins TRBV4-2 to TRBJ2-5; 7 bases align to TRBD2. This CDR3 region has 17 residues. Trimming removed 1 base from V and 1 base from J; junction bases left unmatched: 9. Germline assignment: CDR1 LGHNA and CDR2 YNFKEQ. The chain's CDR3 is CASSQGDAAGVQETQYF. CDR3 in DNA: TGTGCCAGCAGCCAAGGCGATGCGGCGGGGGTCCAAGAGACCCAGTACTTC.

This clone occurred a few times. The V gene is TRBV2, the J gene TRBJ1-5; unclear D gene. Looked up from germline, CDR1 is SNHLY and CDR2 is FYNNEI. The CDR3 is 13 residues long. Trimming took off 7 bases at V and 0 bases at J, with 7 bases between the two ends. This CDR3 reads CASMENSNQPQHF. For the CDR3, the DNA is TGTGCCAGCATGGAGAATAGCAATCAGCCCCAGCATTTT.

Only one count was recorded for this clone. The chain joins TRBV7-8 to TRBJ2-7; D perhaps matches TRBD2 (7 bases). The CDR3 is 16 amino acids. Trimming took off 5 bases at V and 0 bases at J, with 17 bases between the two ends. Germline-derived CDR1 and CDR2 are SGHVS and FQNEAQ. In DNA form, the CDR3 reads TGTGCCAGCAGCCGACGCGGGGGCCTCGTCTCCTACGAGCAGTACTTC. This translates into CASSRRGGLVSYEQYF.

The chain links TRBV7-3 to TRBJ2-5; 7 bases are shared with TRBD2. Per the germline V gene, CDR1 is SGHTA and CDR2 is FQGTGA. The CDR3 loop spans 14 amino acids. The ends lost 2 bases at V and 5 bases at J; junction bases unmatched: 5. CDR3 bases: TGTGCCAGCAGCTTATATGGGGGGGATGAGACCCAGTACTTC. It encodes CASSLYGGDETQYF.

The chain joins TRBV28 to TRBJ2-2; the D is unclear. The length of the CDR3 is 14 residues. Germline assignment: CDR1 MDHEN and CDR2 SYDVKM. V was trimmed by 5 bases and J by 6 bases, leaving 13 bases between them. This CDR3 reads CASSPQTWAGELFF. In DNA form, the CDR3 reads TGTGCCAGCAGTCCACAGACCTGGGCCGGGGAGCTGTTTTTT.

The V call is TRBV30, the J call TRBJ2-7; unclear D gene. V was clipped by 2 bases and J by 1 base, with 6 bases between them. Per the germline V gene, CDR1 is GTSNPN and CDR2 is SVGIG (reference sequence). This CDR3 has 12 amino acids. In DNA, the CDR3 is TGTGCCTGGAGTTCGAAATCCTACGAGCAGTACTTC. Amino acids: CAWSSKSYEQYF.

V usage is TRBV13 and J usage is TRBJ2-3, with D hard to call. Trimming stripped 6 bases from V and 6 bases from J, with 13 bases between. The CDR3 runs 13 residues. The V gene's germline CDR1 is PRHDT and CDR2 FYEKMQ (reference sequence). CDR3 sequence (DNA): TGTGCCAGCAGGCTTGGCCCGTACGATACGCAGTATTTT. Translated, it gives CASRLGPYDTQYF.

The chain employs TRBV29-1 and TRBJ2-3; perhaps TRBD1 as D (5 bases). Germline CDR1 and CDR2: SQVTM and ANQGSEA. CDR3 length: 11 amino acids. The DNA of the CDR3 is TGCAGTTACCAAGGGGCGGATACGCAGTATTTT. Translating gives CSYQGADTQYF.

This clone showed up just a few times. Other DNA sequences in this specimen translate into the identical CDR3. The chain links TRBV5-4 to TRBJ1-5; D is undetermined. V lost 4 bases and J lost 6, with 8 bases in between. This CDR3 contains 12 residues. Germline CDR1 is SGHNT and CDR2 is YYREEE (reference sequence). CDR3 loop: CASSVGGQPQHF. The CDR3, as DNA: TGTGCCAGCAGCGTTGGCGGTCAGCCCCAGCATTTT.